The present T cell receptor beta chain was sequenced within a study of blood T cells in healthy people across ages. Trimming pared 8 bases from V and 8 bases from J, leaving 10 bases between. The CDR3 consists of 10 residues. Germline values: CDR1 SQVTM, CDR2 ANQGSEA. For the second PCR, which ran for about 6 to 11 cycles, a sample-barcoded 5' primer and a J-beta primer mix were used. Via MiXCR, TCRdb re-called the 5' RACE reads, giving one row per CDR3 protein. The sample holds hundreds of thousands of distinct CDR3 sequences; more than 25% are singletons and the top ten take around a sixth. This clonotype was observed a single time.

Sequenced sample: blood. The chain carries TRBV29-1 and TRBJ2-1; D not resolved. The TCR was taken from an elderly woman in good health. CDR3 amino acids: CSSFSDEQFF. DNA of the CDR3: TGCAGCTCGTTCTCCGATGAGCAGTTCTTC.